The source of this TCR beta chain is a study of blood T cell repertoires in COVID-19. Study-wide context: Samples representing acute and convalescent COVID-19 were sourced from the United States, Italy and Spain. The analysed material was cDNA or gDNA that came from T cells, B-cell-depleted T cells, or PBMCs.

Per the study methods: Reference gene primer amplification gave estimated nucleated cell counts. Libraries were prepared by immunoSEQ multiplex PCR; TCRdb keeps only in-frame clonotypes and omits some of them. V and J calls and clone size are those listed in that table; D and trimming were worked out from the DNA. This repertoire shows about 310,000 clones, roughly 84% found once; its top ten account for 1%. V lost 10 bases, J lost 0 bases, and 12 bases lay in between. This CDR3 comprises 13 residues. The V gene's germline CDR1 is LNHDA and CDR2 SQIVND (reference sequence). The origin of this receptor is a man aged 45-65 years with active or convalescent COVID-19. The chain carries TRBV19 and TRBJ1-2, with a possible D match to TRBD1 (5 bases). Sample: peripheral blood. For the CDR3, the DNA is TGTGCCACACAGGACCAGTCTAACTATGGCTACACCTTC. Its translation: CATQDQSNYGYTF.